Given below is one T cell receptor beta chain in context. These data belong to a study of blood T cell repertoires in COVID-19. In the study overall: COVID-19 samples, acute and convalescent, were from the United States, Italy and Spain. T cells, B-cell-depleted T cells, or PBMCs provided the cDNA or gDNA that served as material.

Profiling relied on immunoSEQ multiplex PCR, and the TCRdb table lists in-frame clones only, not all of them. This sample yields approximately 74,000 clones, of which about 89% are seen a single time; about 1.9% belongs to the top ten. Germline trimming cut 6 bases from V and 5 bases from J; bases unmatched to any gene: 7. Germline CDR1 SNHLY, CDR2 FYNNEI. The length of the CDR3 is 14 residues. This clonotype originated in a woman aged 60-70 years with acute or convalescent COVID-19. Sequenced sample: peripheral blood. The rearrangement links TRBV2 to TRBJ2-7, with 10 bases identical to TRBD1. In DNA, the CDR3 is TGTGCCAGCAGCTCCGGGACAGGGGCCGACGAGCAGTACTTC. This gives the protein CASSSGTGADEQYF.